The following is a T cell receptor (beta chain) sequence with its context. The target antigen is unknown. The germline V gene has CDR1 SEHNR and CDR2 FQNEAQ (reference sequence). The CDR3 has 15 residues. V trimming: 5 bases; J trimming: 9 bases; junction bases outside the gene matches: 7. The sample is drawn from a study of cytomegalovirus exposure and HLA in healthy donors. Study outcomes and limitations: A later analysis found most CMV-associated TCR beta chains apparently HLA-restricted. Most TCR sequences were seen very rarely across donors, but some public TCRs occurred in many. TRBV6-2, TRBV6-3 and other indistinguishable V segments were excluded.

Amplification used 60 Vbeta primers and 13 Jbeta primers. As processed by the authors: There were about 80 million unique TCR beta chains by a later count, and about 12 million of them were shared. Using immunoSEQ multiplex PCR, the repertoire was profiled, and TCRdb retains in-frame clones only, with some absent. V, J and clone size are those of that table, while D and trimming were read from the DNA. This table lists tens of thousands of clones. This chain links TRBV7-9 with TRBJ2-1; 13 nucleotides agree with TRBD2. The material sequenced was PBMCs. This receptor was obtained from a woman between 25 and 40 years old in good health and CMV-seronegative. The DNA of the CDR3 is TGTGCCAGCAGCGAGACTAGCGGGAGGACGGGTGAGCAGTTCTTC. This encodes CASSETSGRTGEQFF.